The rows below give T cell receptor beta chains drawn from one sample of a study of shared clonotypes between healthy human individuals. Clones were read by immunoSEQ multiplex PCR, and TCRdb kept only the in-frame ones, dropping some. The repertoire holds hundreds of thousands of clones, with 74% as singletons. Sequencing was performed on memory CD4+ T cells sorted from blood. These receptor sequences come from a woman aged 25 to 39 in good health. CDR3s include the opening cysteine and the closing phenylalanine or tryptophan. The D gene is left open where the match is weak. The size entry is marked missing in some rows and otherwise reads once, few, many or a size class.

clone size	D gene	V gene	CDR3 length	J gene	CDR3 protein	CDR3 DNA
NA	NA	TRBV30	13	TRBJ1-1	CAWAVGMDTEAFF	TGTGCCTGGGCAGTGGGGATGGACACTGAAGCTTTCTTT
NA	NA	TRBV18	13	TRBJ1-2	CASSPPGNYGYTF	TGTGCCAGCTCACCACCCGGGAACTATGGCTACACCTTC
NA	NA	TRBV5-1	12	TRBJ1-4	CASSSRGQKLFF	TGCGCCAGCAGCTCGAGGGGTCAGAAACTGTTTTTT
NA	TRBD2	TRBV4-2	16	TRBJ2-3	CASSQDLAGGTDTQYF	TGTGCCAGCAGCCAAGATCTAGCGGGAGGGACAGATACGCAGTATTTT
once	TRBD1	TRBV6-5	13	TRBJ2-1	CASCRQGSFEQFF	TGTGCCAGCTGCAGACAGGGGTCCTTTGAGCAGTTCTTC
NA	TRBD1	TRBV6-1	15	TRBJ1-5	CASKWDSKSNQPQHF	TGTGCCAGCAAATGGGACAGTAAAAGCAATCAGCCCCAGCATTTT
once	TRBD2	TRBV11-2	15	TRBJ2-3	CASSTSSGMIGTQYF	TGTGCCAGCAGCACTTCTAGCGGGATGATCGGAACGCAGTATTTT
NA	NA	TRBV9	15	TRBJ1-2	CASSGWDNVNYGYTF	TGTGCCAGCAGCGGATGGGACAATGTGAACTATGGCTACACCTTC
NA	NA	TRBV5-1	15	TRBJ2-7	CASSLEGLNYYEQYF	TGCGCCAGCAGCTTGGAAGGCTTAAACTACTACGAGCAGTACTTC
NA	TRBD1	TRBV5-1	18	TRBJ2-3	CASSDTGTVLHYTDTQYF	TGCGCCAGCAGCGACACCGGGACAGTACTCCACTACACAGATACGCAGTATTTT
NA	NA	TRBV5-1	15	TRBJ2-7	CASSLEGLPSYEQYF	TGCGCCAGCAGCTTGGAGGGACTCCCCTCCTACGAGCAGTACTTC
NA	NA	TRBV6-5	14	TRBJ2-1	CASRIADSYNEQFF	TGTGCCAGCAGGATAGCGGACTCCTACAATGAGCAGTTCTTC
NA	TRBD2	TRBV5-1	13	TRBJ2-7	CASSTGTIYEQYF	TGCGCCAGCAGCACCGGGACTATCTACGAGCAGTACTTC
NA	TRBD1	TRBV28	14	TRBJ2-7	CASNPGQATYEQYF	TGTGCCAGTAACCCTGGACAGGCGACCTACGAGCAGTACTTC
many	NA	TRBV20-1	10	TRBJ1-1	CRALGTEAFF	TGCAGGGCCCTGGGCACTGAAGCTTTCTTT
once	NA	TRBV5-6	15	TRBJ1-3	CASSRLGQTGNTIYF	TGTGCCAGCAGCAGGCTTGGACAGACTGGAAACACCATATATTTT
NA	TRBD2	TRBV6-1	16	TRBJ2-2	CASSELAGERTGELFF	TGTGCCAGCAGTGAACTAGCGGGAGAGAGAACCGGGGAGCTGTTTTTT
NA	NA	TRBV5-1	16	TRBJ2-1	CASSLQGDPSYNEQFF	TGCGCCAGCAGCTTGCAAGGGGATCCCTCCTACAATGAGCAGTTCTTC
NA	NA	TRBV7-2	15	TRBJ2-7	CASSPGGGSSHEQYF	TGTGCCAGCAGCCCGGGTGGGGGGAGTTCCCACGAGCAGTACTTC
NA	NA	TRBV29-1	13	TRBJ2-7	CSVEDQETYEQYF	TGCAGCGTTGAAGATCAGGAAACCTACGAGCAGTACTTC
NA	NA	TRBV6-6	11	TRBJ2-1	CASSYKTRQFF	TGTGCCAGCAGTTACAAGACACGGCAGTTCTTC
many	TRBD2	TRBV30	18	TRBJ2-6	CAWSVSGEGLAGANVLTF	TGTGCCTGGAGTGTATCCGGGGAGGGGCTAGCTGGGGCCAACGTCCTGACTTTC
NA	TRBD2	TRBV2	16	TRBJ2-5	CASRGWEGLLQETQYF	TGTGCCAGCAGGGGTTGGGAGGGACTTCTTCAAGAGACCCAGTACTTC
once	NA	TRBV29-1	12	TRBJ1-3	CSAWSSGNTIYF	TGCAGCGCCTGGAGCTCTGGAAACACCATATATTTT
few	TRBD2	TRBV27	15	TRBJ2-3	CASSKLAVWTDTQYF	TGTGCCAGCAGTAAACTAGCGGTATGGACAGATACGCAGTATTTT
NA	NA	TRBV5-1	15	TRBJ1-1	CASSPGGRAGTEAFF	TGCGCCAGCAGCCCGGGGGGCAGGGCAGGCACTGAAGCTTTCTTT
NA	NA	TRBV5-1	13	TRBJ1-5	CASSFGGDQPQHF	TGCGCCAGCAGCTTTGGGGGTGATCAGCCCCAGCATTTT
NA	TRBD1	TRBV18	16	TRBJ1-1	CASSPFRTGDKAEAFF	TGTGCCAGCTCACCATTTAGAACAGGGGATAAGGCTGAAGCTTTCTTT
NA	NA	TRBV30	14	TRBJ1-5	CAWSVGGGNQPQHF	TGTGCCTGGAGTGTAGGAGGGGGGAATCAGCCCCAGCATTTT
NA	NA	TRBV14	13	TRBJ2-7	CASSQLDGAGQYF	TGTGCCAGCAGCCAACTTGACGGCGCCGGGCAGTACTTC
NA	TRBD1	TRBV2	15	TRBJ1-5	CASNGTGDSNQPQHF	TGTGCCAGCAACGGGACAGGCGATAGCAATCAGCCCCAGCATTTT
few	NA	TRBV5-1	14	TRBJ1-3	CASSFGTTGNTIYF	TGCGCCAGCAGCTTCGGGACGACAGGAAACACCATATATTTT
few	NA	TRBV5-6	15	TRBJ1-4	CASSLRQGHNEKLFF	TGTGCCAGCAGCTTGAGGCAGGGCCATAATGAAAAACTGTTTTTT
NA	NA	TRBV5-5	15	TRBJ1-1	CASSSRGGRNTEAFF	TGTGCCAGCAGCTCTCGGGGGGGTAGGAACACTGAAGCTTTCTTT
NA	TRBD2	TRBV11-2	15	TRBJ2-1	CASSSPTRTSGEQFF	TGTGCCAGCAGCTCCCCAACAAGGACTAGCGGAGAGCAGTTCTTC
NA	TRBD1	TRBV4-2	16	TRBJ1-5	CASSQGEGASNQPQHF	TGTGCCAGCAGCCAAGGGGAGGGGGCTAGCAATCAGCCCCAGCATTTT
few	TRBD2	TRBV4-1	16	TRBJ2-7	CASSRDLSGTFREQYF	TGCGCCAGCAGCCGCGACCTTAGCGGGACATTTCGGGAGCAGTACTTC
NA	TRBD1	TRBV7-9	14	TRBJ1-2	CASSLETGHYGYTF	TGTGCCAGCAGCTTAGAGACAGGGCACTATGGCTACACCTTC
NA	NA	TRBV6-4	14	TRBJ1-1	CASSDSRVSTEAFF	TGTGCCAGCAGTGACTCACGGGTTTCTACTGAAGCTTTCTTT
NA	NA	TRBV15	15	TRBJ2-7	CATSNSYSRRHEQYF	TGTGCCACCAGCAATTCTTATTCGAGGCGGCACGAGCAGTACTTC